The T cell receptor (beta chain) under discussion was sequenced for a study of T cell responses to AZD1222 COVID-19 vaccine. Regarding the study as a whole: Clonal diversity was possibly underestimated; the donors were predominantly white British and more often female.

This CDR3 spans 17 amino acids. The V gene's germline CDR1 is MNHNS and CDR2 SASEGT. Trimming pared 1 base from V and 1 base from J, leaving 16 bases between. TCRdb's table, derived via immunoSEQ multiplex PCR, lists solely in-frame clones and lacks some. The repertoire consists of roughly 98,000 clones, with about 88% occurring once and the leading ten covering about 17%. Second-dose schedules of about 4 or about 12 weeks were combined. With regard to this clone: The antigen remains undetermined.

Sequencing used peripheral blood, obtained 28 days after the second AZD1222 dose. This clonotype originated in an adult who received the AZD1222 COVID-19 vaccine. The gene calls are TRBV6-1 and TRBJ1-1; D not certain. CDR3 coding DNA: TGTGCCAGCAGTGAAGGACCCCTATTCGGGTCGAACACTGAAGCTTTCTTT. It is translated as CASSEGPLFGSNTEAFF.